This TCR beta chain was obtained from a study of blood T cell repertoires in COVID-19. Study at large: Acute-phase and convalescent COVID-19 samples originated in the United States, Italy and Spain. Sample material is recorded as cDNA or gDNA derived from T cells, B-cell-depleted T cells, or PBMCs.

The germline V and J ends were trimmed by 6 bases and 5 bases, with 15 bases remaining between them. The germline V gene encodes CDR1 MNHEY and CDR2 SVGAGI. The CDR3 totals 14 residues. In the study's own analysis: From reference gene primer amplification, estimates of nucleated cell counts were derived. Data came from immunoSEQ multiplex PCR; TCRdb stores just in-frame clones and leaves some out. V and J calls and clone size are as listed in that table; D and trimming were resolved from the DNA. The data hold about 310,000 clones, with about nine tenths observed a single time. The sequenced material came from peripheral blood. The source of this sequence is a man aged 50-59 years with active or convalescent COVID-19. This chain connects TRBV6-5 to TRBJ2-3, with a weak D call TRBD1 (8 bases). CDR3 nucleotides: TGTGCCAGCAGGCGGGGGACAGGTAAAGATACGCAGTATTTT. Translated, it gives CASRRGTGKDTQYF.